This TCR beta chain was sequenced during a study of shared clonotypes between healthy human individuals. Background on the study: A donor's plate count was three for CD4 naive and three for CD4 memory; CD8 naive had two and CD8 memory one. Study-wide results and caveats: In having few donors, the study represented limited genetic and exposure-history diversity.

Assay: immunoSEQ multiplex PCR; the TCRdb copy retains only in-frame clones and omits some. This table has roughly 1,600,000 clones, less than 99% appearing once. Points on this clone: The antigen is not known.

V was clipped by 11 bases and J by 1 base, with 11 bases between them. The CDR3 runs 12 residues. Germline values: CDR1 SEHNR, CDR2 FQNEAQ (reference sequence). This receptor was obtained from a man aged 25-45 years in good health. The material sequenced was naive CD4+ T cells sorted from blood. Subset of the sample: CD45RA+ positively selected. The chain has TRBV7-9 and TRBJ1-1; D perhaps matches TRBD1 (6 bases). CDR3 region: CAADRKNTEAFF. CDR3 coding DNA: TGTGCCGCCGACAGGAAGAACACTGAAGCTTTCTTT.